This is a list of T cell receptor beta chains from one sample in a study of blood T cell repertoires in COVID-19. The table came from immunoSEQ multiplex PCR; TCRdb's copy has only in-frame clones and leaves some out. The data hold 450,000 or so clones, with over 85% observed a single time. The specimen was peripheral blood. All receptors derive from a man aged 18 to 29 with COVID-19, enrolled during active disease. Each CDR3 is given with its conserved first and last residue. The order of the fields is D gene, V gene, clone size, CDR3 protein. A D gene is named only where the DNA matches it firmly. Clone sizes are given selectively: once, few, many, or a class where the clone is expanded.

>-|TRBV6-5|-
CASSRTESIGNTIYF
>-|TRBV18|-
CASSRTPSSYNSPLHF
>-|TRBV24-1|-
CATSEYNGQETQYF
>-|TRBV10-2|-
CASSVRGGGSYNSPLHF
>-|TRBV5-6|-
CASSYIYELVEVPYEQYF
>-|TRBV5-1|once
CASSPREGISTEAFF
>TRBD1|TRBV27|-
CASSFAYRGKTGELFF
>-|TRBV19|-
CASSSDLGTSELFF
>TRBD1|TRBV19|-
CASSSGTGSYYGYTF
>-|TRBV2|-
CAILGGWNTEAFF
>-|TRBV3-1/TRBV3-2|-
CASSQVYTYEQYF
>TRBD2|TRBV5-4|few
CASSLGTSLGSYNEQFF
>-|TRBV6-6|-
CASSYHSNEQFF
>-|TRBV3-1/TRBV3-2|once
CASSQDQRYNEQFF
>-|TRBV7-9|-
CASSLVRGGGTDTQYF
>-|TRBV18|-
CASSPTRTYNEQFF
>-|TRBV9|-
CASSAPRSSGTGELFF
>-|TRBV6-6|-
CASSAGMQETQYF
>-|TRBV7-9|-
CASSLQGRVSPLHF
>TRBD1|TRBV6-2/TRBV6-3|-
CASSYGSGGSYNYGYTF
>-|TRBV29-1|once
CSVEGAGYNEQFF
>-|TRBV5-5|-
CASSSGWVQPQHF
>-|TRBV18|once
CASSPPLDSYNEQFF
>TRBD1|TRBV18|-
CASSPELTGRGQPQHF
>-|TRBV6-6|-
CASSYGKGLNF
>-|TRBV7-9|-
CASRGHVQETQYF
>-|TRBV27|once
CASSLGWRGGSTKNIQYF
>-|TRBV2|-
CASKPDEGEAFF
>-|TRBV11-3|-
CASSPLTGPLIKTQYF
>-|TRBV7-2|once
CASSLAVSGNEQFF
>-|TRBV5-1|few
CASSPDSSYEQYF
>-|TRBV6-1|once
CASSEAFVGERNQPQHF
>-|TRBV5-5|once
CASSLDTLYTGELFF
>TRBD2|TRBV14|-
CASSQGFLAGTDTQYF
>TRBD1|TRBV25-1|-
CASSAWTGFTEKLFF
>-|TRBV5-4|few
CASSLSGGQSYEQYF
>-|TRBV5-5|-
CASSLGDVPPGGFF
>-|TRBV24-1|once
CATSGGPGSGANVLTF
>TRBD2|TRBV11-2|-
CASSLEVAGGRDTQYF
>TRBD1|TRBV15|-
CATSKDRSAKNIQYF
>TRBD2|TRBV11-2|-
CASSPVAGVHEQYF
>TRBD2|TRBV5-6|once
CASTRRTSGALNTGELFF
>-|TRBV7-8|-
CASSLVGSGMAEAFF
>TRBD1|TRBV7-9|-
CASSLDGTATAEAFF
>-|TRBV11-3|-
CASSWAGSQETQYF
>-|TRBV15|-
CATSPGAGETQYF
>-|TRBV7-2|-
CASSSRTGGSYEQYF
>-|TRBV5-6|-
CASSLGSTGQPQHF
>-|TRBV5-5|once
CASSIQGYQETQYF
>-|TRBV4-1|-
CASSQEVQGLDTQYF
>-|TRBV5-1|once
CASSLVGEDTQYF
>TRBD1|TRBV24-1|-
CATSGARGINGELFF
>-|TRBV9|-
CASSVDGYSYEQYF